Following are 9 T cell receptor beta chains from one sample sequenced in a study of blood T cell repertoires in COVID-19. Produced via immunoSEQ multiplex PCR; TCRdb's table is partial and in-frame only. Here the sample spans 200,000 to 250,000 clones, roughly 83% being singletons. Sequencing was carried out using peripheral blood. These receptors all come from a man older than 75 with acute or convalescent COVID-19.

This clone showed up just once. The sample has other DNA sequences that encode this CDR3 too. This sequence joins TRBV24-1 and TRBJ2-3; maybe TRBD2 (5 bases). V gave up 2 bases and J gave up 0 bases, with 8 bases separating them. The CDR3 covers 15 residues. Germline CDR1 reads KGHDR; CDR2 reads SFDVKD. The CDR3 protein is CATSDWTGSTDTQYF. As DNA, the CDR3 is TGTGCCACCAGTGATTGGACTGGAAGCACAGATACGCAGTATTTT.

This chain links TRBV5-1 with TRBJ2-3, with 7 nucleotides matching TRBD2. CDR3 length: 17 amino acids. V shed 0 bases and J 3 bases; nucleotides not matched to a gene: 10. Germline loops: CDR1 SGHRS, CDR2 YFSETQ. The CDR3: CASSLGSGGSLTDTQYF. DNA of the CDR3: TGCGCCAGCAGCTTGGGTTCCGGGGGGAGTTTGACAGATACGCAGTATTTT. The full variable domain, rest sourced from reference TRBV5-1 and TRBJ2-3, is KAGVTQTPRYLIKTRGQQVTLSCSPISGHRSVSWYQQTPGQGLQFLFEYFSETQRNKGNFPGRFSGRQFSNSRSEMNVSTLELGDSALYLCASSLGSGGSLTDTQYFGPGTRLTVL.

This clone has just a few counts. This chain connects TRBV6-5 to TRBJ2-7; TRBD1 matches 7 bases. The CDR3 runs to 14 residues. V shed 4 bases, J shed 3 bases, and the junction held 6 bases outside the gene matches. Germline loops: CDR1 MNHEY, CDR2 SVGAGI. In DNA, the CDR3 is TGTGCCAGCAGTTTTTACCGGGACAGCTACGAGCAGTACTTC. Translation: CASSFYRDSYEQYF.

The gene calls are TRBV10-2 and TRBJ2-7; D is ambiguous. V was cut by 0 bases and J by 3 bases, with 9 bases left in between. This CDR3 comprises 14 residues. In germline, CDR1 is WSHSY, CDR2 SAAADI. The CDR3 DNA reads TGCGCCAGCAGTGAGTCGAGAGCCTACTACGAGCAGTACTTC. Its protein product is CASSESRAYYEQYF.

This chain uses TRBV30 with TRBJ1-6; D uncertain. The CDR3 runs 11 residues. The V end lost 4 bases, the J end lost 6 bases, and 4 bases lay between the germline ends. The germline V gene encodes CDR1 GTSNPN and CDR2 SVGIG (reference sequence). CDR3 sequence reads: CAWMRNSPLHF. The CDR3 DNA follows: TGTGCCTGGATGCGTAATTCACCCCTCCACTTT.

This clone has more than one count but fewer than ten. The rearrangement links TRBV6-5 to TRBJ1-2; 11 positions match TRBD1. The ends lost 8 bases at V and 8 bases at J; junction bases unmatched: 10. The CDR3 runs 14 residues. Germline V gene sequence: CDR1 MNHEY, CDR2 SVGAGI. CDR3 region: CASSGQGEIEGYTF. DNA for the CDR3: TGTGCCAGCTCGGGACAGGGGGAAATTGAAGGCTACACCTTC.

The chain recombines TRBV7-9 with TRBJ1-6; TRBD1 matches at 7 bases. Per germline, CDR1 SEHNR and CDR2 FQNEAQ (reference sequence). This CDR3 has 14 amino acids. Trimming removed 3 bases from V and 8 bases from J; junction bases left unmatched: 4. The CDR3 DNA reads TGTGCCAGCAGCTTCGACAGGGATCATTCACCCCTCCACTTT. Protein sequence: CASSFDRDHSPLHF.

This clone showed up just once. The chain couples TRBV27 to TRBJ2-7; no clear D gene. Trimming removed 6 bases at V and 3 bases at J, with 12 bases between. The CDR3 spans 13 residues. Germline V gene lookup returns CDR1 MNHEY and CDR2 SMNVEV (reference sequence). The CDR3 DNA is TGTGCCAGCAGCCCCTTCACCTACTACGAGCAGTACTTC. Amino acids: CASSPFTYYEQYF.

This rearrangement joins TRBV3-1 (or the pseudogene TRBV3-2) to TRBJ2-7; possibly TRBD2 for D (6 bases). Looked up from germline, CDR1 is LGHDT and CDR2 is YNNKEL (reference sequence). Trimming shortened V by 4 bases and J by 5 bases, and 18 bases separated the two germline ends. This CDR3 has 15 residues. In DNA form, the CDR3 reads TGTGCCAGCAGCCTAACCGCAGGGTGGGGGGACGAGCAGTACTTC. This encodes CASSLTAGWGDEQYF.